This is a list of T cell receptor beta chains from one sample in a study of response to subunit inactivated influenza vaccine. Each CDR3 protein gets one entry after TCRdb re-called the RT-PCR reads with MiXCR. Among 500,000 to 600,000 distinct CDR3 sequences listed, approximately 13% were seen once. This specimen consisted of PBMCs from blood, obtained 45 days after vaccination. These receptors were taken from a man between 50 and 59 years old who received an inactivated influenza vaccine. Each CDR3 is given with its conserved first and last residue. Fields, in order: V gene, D gene, J gene, clone size, CDR3 DNA, CDR3 protein. The D gene is left open where the match is weak. The size of a clone is reported for some rows only, either as once, few or many, or as a class for expanded clones.

v_call: TRBV5-1
d_call: .
j_call: TRBJ1-1
clone_size: many
cdr3_nt: TGCGCCAGCAGCGGACGGGGGGAGGGAGCTGAAGCTTTCTTT
cdr3_aa: CASSGRGEGAEAFF

v_call: TRBV15
d_call: TRBD2
j_call: TRBJ2-1
clone_size: .
cdr3_nt: TGTGCCACCAGCAGAGATTTAGGACTAGCTGAAATGGAGCAGTTCTTC
cdr3_aa: CATSRDLGLAEMEQFF

v_call: TRBV7-2
d_call: TRBD1
j_call: TRBJ2-7
clone_size: few
cdr3_nt: TGTGCCAGCAGCTTCGGACAGGGGATAGGCGAGCAGTACTTC
cdr3_aa: CASSFGQGIGEQYF

v_call: TRBV20-1
d_call: .
j_call: TRBJ2-3
clone_size: many
cdr3_nt: TGCAGTGCTAGGAGGAGCACAGATACGCAGTATTTT
cdr3_aa: CSARRSTDTQYF

v_call: TRBV7-9
d_call: .
j_call: TRBJ2-5
clone_size: .
cdr3_nt: TGTGCCAGCAATGCAGCGGGAGAGACCCAGTACTTC
cdr3_aa: CASNAAGETQYF

v_call: TRBV27
d_call: TRBD2
j_call: TRBJ2-1
clone_size: few
cdr3_nt: TGTGCCAGCAGTTCCGGACTAGCGGGGACCCGTGGGTACAATGAGCAGTTCTTC
cdr3_aa: CASSSGLAGTRGYNEQFF

v_call: TRBV9
d_call: .
j_call: TRBJ2-5
clone_size: .
cdr3_nt: TGTGCCAGCAGCGTAGCAGGTCGAGAGACCCAGTACTTC
cdr3_aa: CASSVAGRETQYF

v_call: TRBV12-3/TRBV12-4
d_call: .
j_call: TRBJ1-5
clone_size: few
cdr3_nt: TGTGCCAGCAGCCGGATCAATAGCAATCAGCCCCAGCATTTT
cdr3_aa: CASSRINSNQPQHF

v_call: TRBV18
d_call: .
j_call: TRBJ1-1
clone_size: .
cdr3_nt: TGTGCCAGCTCACCAAAGGGAAACACTGAAGCCTTCTTT
cdr3_aa: CASSPKGNTEAFF

v_call: TRBV7-2
d_call: TRBD1
j_call: TRBJ2-7
clone_size: many
cdr3_nt: TGTGCCAGCAGCTCACTCCTGACAGGGAACGAGCAGTACTTC
cdr3_aa: CASSSLLTGNEQYF

v_call: TRBV11-1
d_call: .
j_call: TRBJ2-2
clone_size: few
cdr3_nt: TGTGCCAGCAGCTTACCACAGTTGATGATAACGAACACCGGGGAGCTGTTTTTT
cdr3_aa: CASSLPQLMITNTGELFF

v_call: TRBV5-1
d_call: TRBD2
j_call: TRBJ2-7
clone_size: .
cdr3_nt: TGCGCCAGCAGCTCAGCTAGCGGGGTCCTCAACGAGCAGTACTTC
cdr3_aa: CASSSASGVLNEQYF

v_call: TRBV12-3/TRBV12-4
d_call: TRBD1
j_call: TRBJ2-2
clone_size: .
cdr3_nt: TGTGCCAGCAATACGGGACAGGTGATGACCGGGGAGCTGTTTTTT
cdr3_aa: CASNTGQVMTGELFF

v_call: TRBV3-1
d_call: .
j_call: TRBJ2-3
clone_size: .
cdr3_nt: TGTGCCAGCAGCAAGGTGGTGCCATGGACACATACGCAGTATTTT
cdr3_aa: CASSKVVPWTHTQYF

v_call: TRBV7-2
d_call: .
j_call: TRBJ2-5
clone_size: many
cdr3_nt: TGTGCCAGCAGTTCGGGACTCAAAGAGACCCAGTACTTC
cdr3_aa: CASSSGLKETQYF

v_call: TRBV18
d_call: .
j_call: TRBJ2-7
clone_size: few
cdr3_nt: TGTGCCAGCTCACTGTACAGGGAAGGCTACGAGCAGTACTTC
cdr3_aa: CASSLYREGYEQYF

v_call: TRBV29-1
d_call: .
j_call: TRBJ2-7
clone_size: many
cdr3_nt: TGCAGCGTTGTTAAGGCGGCTCATTCCTACGAGCAGTACTTC
cdr3_aa: CSVVKAAHSYEQYF

v_call: TRBV4-3
d_call: .
j_call: TRBJ2-5
clone_size: few
cdr3_nt: TGCGCCAGCAGCCGGGGGGGACAGCAAGAGACCCAGTACTTC
cdr3_aa: CASSRGGQQETQYF

v_call: TRBV6-2/TRBV6-3
d_call: .
j_call: TRBJ2-7
clone_size: many
cdr3_nt: TGTGCCAGCAGCAACCCGACAGCCGATGTCTACGAGCAGTACTTC
cdr3_aa: CASSNPTADVYEQYF

v_call: TRBV27
d_call: .
j_call: TRBJ2-5
clone_size: many
cdr3_nt: TGTGCCAGCAGTTTGATGGGAGCTCGGGAGACCCAGTACTTC
cdr3_aa: CASSLMGARETQYF

v_call: TRBV5-1
d_call: .
j_call: TRBJ1-3
clone_size: few
cdr3_nt: TGCGCCAGCAGCTTGGAGGTGGGAGTCTCTGGAAACACCATATATTTT
cdr3_aa: CASSLEVGVSGNTIYF

v_call: TRBV27
d_call: TRBD2
j_call: TRBJ2-2
clone_size: few
cdr3_nt: TGTGCCAGCAGTACCTCCCGACTAGCGGGAGATCGGGAGCTGTTTTTT
cdr3_aa: CASSTSRLAGDRELFF

v_call: TRBV10-3
d_call: TRBD2
j_call: TRBJ2-3
clone_size: many
cdr3_nt: TGTGCCATCAGTGGGTTCCCGGGACTATACACAGATACGCAGTATTTT
cdr3_aa: CAISGFPGLYTDTQYF

v_call: TRBV12-3/TRBV12-4
d_call: .
j_call: TRBJ1-2
clone_size: few
cdr3_nt: TGTGCCAGCAGTTTAGGAGGTGGGCCCGACGGCTACACCTTC
cdr3_aa: CASSLGGGPDGYTF

v_call: TRBV10-3
d_call: TRBD1
j_call: TRBJ1-2
clone_size: .
cdr3_nt: TGTGCCATCAGTGAGTCGACAGGGTCCCGCTATGGCTACACCTTC
cdr3_aa: CAISESTGSRYGYTF

v_call: TRBV27
d_call: .
j_call: TRBJ2-3
clone_size: .
cdr3_nt: TGTGCCAGCAGTCCGAGAATCCCGACACCGTCAATAGATACGCAGTATTTT
cdr3_aa: CASSPRIPTPSIDTQYF

v_call: TRBV20-1
d_call: .
j_call: TRBJ2-3
clone_size: .
cdr3_nt: TGCAGTGCTAGTCAGTACACAGATACGCAGTATTTT
cdr3_aa: CSASQYTDTQYF

v_call: TRBV12-3/TRBV12-4
d_call: TRBD2
j_call: TRBJ2-1
clone_size: .
cdr3_nt: TGTGCCAGCAGTCAGCGGGAGGCTTTCTACAATGAGCAGTTCTTC
cdr3_aa: CASSQREAFYNEQFF

v_call: TRBV4-3
d_call: .
j_call: TRBJ2-1
clone_size: few
cdr3_nt: TGCGCCAGCAGCCAGCTAGCCTCCGACAATGAGCAGTTCTTC
cdr3_aa: CASSQLASDNEQFF

v_call: TRBV2
d_call: TRBD2
j_call: TRBJ2-1
clone_size: .
cdr3_nt: TGTGCCAGCAGTGGTCCCAGCGGGGGGCTAAGGAATGAGCAGTTCTTC
cdr3_aa: CASSGPSGGLRNEQFF

v_call: TRBV5-1
d_call: .
j_call: TRBJ2-5
clone_size: few
cdr3_nt: TGCGCCAGCAGCTTGGGAGTAGCGGCACGCCAAGAGACCCAGTACTTC
cdr3_aa: CASSLGVAARQETQYF

v_call: TRBV7-2
d_call: TRBD1
j_call: TRBJ2-1
clone_size: .
cdr3_nt: TGTGCCAGCAGCTCTGACAGGGGGCAGTACAATGAGCAGTTCTTC
cdr3_aa: CASSSDRGQYNEQFF

v_call: TRBV7-9
d_call: .
j_call: TRBJ2-3
clone_size: .
cdr3_nt: TGTGCCAGCAGCTCCTCAGGCCCAGATACGCAGTATTTT
cdr3_aa: CASSSSGPDTQYF

v_call: TRBV7-2
d_call: .
j_call: TRBJ1-1
clone_size: few
cdr3_nt: TGTGCCAGCAGCCGCCCCCCCGGGAGTGCTTTCTTT
cdr3_aa: CASSRPPGSAFF

v_call: TRBV7-9
d_call: .
j_call: TRBJ1-1
clone_size: many
cdr3_nt: TGTGCCAGCAGTACCTGGTGGACTGAAGCTTTCTTT
cdr3_aa: CASSTWWTEAFF

v_call: TRBV20-1
d_call: .
j_call: TRBJ2-2
clone_size: few
cdr3_nt: TGCAGTGCTAGGATCAAGAACACCGGGGAGCTGTTTTTT
cdr3_aa: CSARIKNTGELFF

v_call: TRBV9
d_call: TRBD1
j_call: TRBJ2-7
clone_size: .
cdr3_nt: TGTGCCAGCAGCGTAGAAGGGACAGGGATCTACGAGCAGTACTTC
cdr3_aa: CASSVEGTGIYEQYF

v_call: TRBV5-4
d_call: .
j_call: TRBJ2-2
clone_size: .
cdr3_nt: TGTGCCAGCAGCTATTCCAGGGGGGCGAACACCGGGGAGCTGTTTTTT
cdr3_aa: CASSYSRGANTGELFF

v_call: TRBV6-5
d_call: TRBD2
j_call: TRBJ2-3
clone_size: many
cdr3_nt: TGTGCCAGCAGTTACTCGATCGGCGGGAGTACAGATACGCAGTATTTT
cdr3_aa: CASSYSIGGSTDTQYF

v_call: TRBV29-1
d_call: .
j_call: TRBJ2-2
clone_size: .
cdr3_nt: TGCAGCGCCCAGGGGGAGGGCACCGGGGAGCTGTTTTTT
cdr3_aa: CSAQGEGTGELFF

v_call: TRBV5-6
d_call: .
j_call: TRBJ2-7
clone_size: many
cdr3_nt: TGTGCCAGCAGCTTCGACTACTCACCAAACTACGAGCAGTACTTC
cdr3_aa: CASSFDYSPNYEQYF

v_call: TRBV6-1
d_call: .
j_call: TRBJ2-5
clone_size: .
cdr3_nt: TGTGCCAGCAGTAGCGGCCCGCCGGGGGCCCAGTACTTC
cdr3_aa: CASSSGPPGAQYF

v_call: TRBV6-5
d_call: .
j_call: TRBJ1-5
clone_size: many
cdr3_nt: TGTGCCAGCAGTTACACGTGGACAGAGCACAATCAGCCCCAGCATTTT
cdr3_aa: CASSYTWTEHNQPQHF

v_call: TRBV20-1
d_call: .
j_call: TRBJ1-5
clone_size: .
cdr3_nt: TGCAGTGCCGTGGGGGGGGCGTCTTGGGATCAGCCCCAGCATTTT
cdr3_aa: CSAVGGASWDQPQHF

v_call: TRBV11-2
d_call: .
j_call: TRBJ2-4
clone_size: few
cdr3_nt: TGTGCCAGCAGCACAACAGGGCAAGCCCCCTCCAAAAACATTCAGTACTTC
cdr3_aa: CASSTTGQAPSKNIQYF

v_call: TRBV7-2
d_call: .
j_call: TRBJ1-5
clone_size: .
cdr3_nt: TGTGCCAGCAGCTTAGAGGAAGGCCCCCAGCATTTT
cdr3_aa: CASSLEEGPQHF

v_call: TRBV29-1
d_call: TRBD2
j_call: TRBJ2-3
clone_size: few
cdr3_nt: TGCAGCGCTGAACTAGCGGGGGACACAGATACGCAGTATTTT
cdr3_aa: CSAELAGDTDTQYF